Listed here are 26 T cell receptor beta chains from one sample, sequenced in a study of technical replicates of blood from a handful of donors. Sequenced by immunoSEQ multiplex PCR; TCRdb stores in-frame clones only, minus some. Seen here are tens of thousands of clones, around 94% observed once, and the top ten hold about 0.26%. The sequencing input was T cells isolated from PBMCs. The receptors stem from a human donor in good health.

This chain links TRBV6-6 with TRBJ2-7; 10 positions match TRBD2. Germline lookup yields CDR1 MNHNY and CDR2 SVGAGI (reference sequence). There are 12 residues in the CDR3. J lost 3 bases, V lost 10 bases, and 3 bases had no gene match. This CDR3 reads CATGTSVYEQYF. CDR3 nucleotide sequence: TGTGCCACCGGGACTAGCGTCTACGAGCAGTACTTC.

The CDR3: CASSSRTGGTEAFF. The CDR3 DNA sequence: TGTGCCAGCAGCTCTAGGACAGGGGGCACTGAAGCTTTCTTT. The rearrangement uses TRBV7-9 and TRBJ1-1; 10 nucleotides line up with TRBD1. The junction had 3 bases not matched to a gene; V was cut back by 4 bases and J by 4 bases. The CDR3 consists of 14 residues. The germline CDR1 and CDR2 sequences are SEHNR and FQNEAQ (reference sequence).

The chain combines TRBV19 with TRBJ1-2; D ambiguous. The CDR3 has 14 amino acids. Trimming shortened V by 7 bases and J by 2 bases, and 14 bases separated the two germline ends. Germline assignment: CDR1 LNHDA and CDR2 SQIVND (reference sequence). CDR3 protein: CASTPTTPNYGYTF. CDR3 nucleotides: TGTGCCAGTACCCCGACGACACCCAACTATGGCTACACCTTC. The full variable domain, completed using reference TRBV19 and TRBJ1-2, is DGGITQSPKYLFRKEGQNVTLSCEQNLNHDAMYWYRQDPGQGLRLIYYSQIVNDFQKGDIAEGYSVSREKKESFPLTVTSAQKNPTAFYLCASTPTTPNYGYTFGSGTRLTVV.

The table lists this clone with a few counts. The chain employs TRBV6-5 and TRBJ2-7; no definite D call. The CDR3 length is 16 residues. Per germline, CDR1 MNHEY and CDR2 SVGAGI. V was trimmed by 0 bases and J by 0 bases, leaving 12 bases between them. The CDR3 spells CASSYSIPGSSYEQYF. CDR3 nucleotide sequence: TGTGCCAGCAGTTACTCGATTCCAGGTAGCTCCTACGAGCAGTACTTC.

The chain combines TRBV21-1 with TRBJ1-3. TRBV21-1 has pseudogene status. The CDR3 consists of 16 residues. CDR3 DNA: TGTGCCAGCAGCAAAGCGGACGGGGGGCCTGGAAACACCATATATTTT. It is translated as CASSKADGGPGNTIYF.

The chain has TRBV9 and TRBJ2-5; 7 nucleotides line up with TRBD2. This CDR3 has 15 amino acids. Germline CDR1 reads SGDLS; CDR2 reads YYNGEE. V lost 0 bases, J lost 7 bases, and 9 bases stayed unmatched. As DNA, the CDR3 is TGTGCCAGCAGCGTAGATAAGCGGGGAGGTGGGACCCAGTACTTC. It yields the protein CASSVDKRGGGTQYF. Based on the CDR3 plus reference TRBV9 and TRBJ2-5, the full variable domain is DSGVTQTPKHLITATGQRVTLRCSPRSGDLSVYWYQQSLDQGLQFLIQYYNGEERAKGNILERFSAQQFPDLHSELNLSSLELGDSALYFCASSVDKRGGGTQYFGPGTRLLVL.

This clone was seen only once. The chain couples TRBV7-9 to TRBJ1-6; the D is unclear. Trimming pared 4 bases from V and 8 bases from J, leaving 12 bases between. CDR3 length: 14 residues. CDR1 SEHNR and CDR2 FQNEAQ come from the germline V gene (reference sequence). The CDR3 bases are TGTGCCAGCAGCTCCCTCCGCGGGGATTCACCCCTCCACTTT. As protein: CASSSLRGDSPLHF.

The genes are TRBV5-6 and TRBJ1-1; TRBD1 might be the D (5 bases). The CDR3 spans 14 residues. V dropped 1 base and J dropped 3 bases, with 10 bases sitting between them. Germline loops: CDR1 SGHDT, CDR2 YYEEEE. In DNA, the CDR3 is TGTGCCAGCAGCTTGTATGGGGCCTACACTGAAGCTTTCTTT. The encoded protein is CASSLYGAYTEAFF.

In nucleotides, the CDR3 is TGTGCCAGCAAAGAGGGGAGGGTTGAGACCCAGTACTTC. It is translated as CASKEGRVETQYF. The chain uses TRBV2 and TRBJ2-5; TRBD2 matches at 7 bases. V gave up 7 bases and J gave up 5 bases; unmatched junction bases: 7. The CDR3 is 13 residues long. The germline gives CDR1 SNHLY, CDR2 FYNNEI.

The chain is built from TRBV15 and TRBJ2-5, with 7 bases lining up with TRBD2. The J segment lost 7 bases and the V segment lost 7 bases, leaving 18 bases of the junction unmatched. Germline CDR1 is LNHNV and CDR2 is YYDKDF (reference sequence). The CDR3 length is 16 residues. The CDR3, as DNA: TGTGCCACCAAGTCCAGCGGGGCGATTCAATTTGGGACCCAGTACTTC. Its protein is CATKSSGAIQFGTQYF.

The V call is TRBV7-9, the J call TRBJ2-1; D is unresolved. Deletions cut 5 bases from V and 4 bases from J, with 15 bases between. Germline V gene lookup returns CDR1 SEHNR and CDR2 FQNEAQ (reference sequence). The CDR3 has 15 amino acids. This CDR3 is CASSPRLSRYNEQFF. CDR3 coding DNA: TGTGCCAGCAGCCCTAGACTTAGTCGATACAATGAGCAGTTCTTC.

The J gene is TRBJ1-5, the V gene TRBV25-1; no clear D. V shed 1 base and J shed 2 bases, with 9 bases lying between them. Per the germline V gene, CDR1 is MGHDK and CDR2 is SYGVNS. The CDR3 runs to 15 residues. Written as DNA, the CDR3 is TGTGCCAGCAGTGAATCGGGGAAGGGCAATCAGCCCCAGCATTTT. Protein sequence: CASSESGKGNQPQHF.

This chain uses TRBV27 with TRBJ2-7, with 7 bases identical to TRBD2. The CDR3 contains 15 residues. Trimming cost V 8 bases and J 0 bases; bases outside gene matches: 10. Germline V gene data show CDR1 as MNHEY and CDR2 as SMNVEV (reference sequence). For the CDR3, the DNA is TGTGCCAGCGGCCGGGGAGGGGCCAGCTCCTACGAGCAGTACTTC. Translated: CASGRGGASSYEQYF.

The chain employs TRBV10-2 and TRBJ1-1; 9 bases match TRBD1. The V segment lost 0 bases and the J segment 0 bases; nucleotides outside the gene matches: 8. The germline CDR1 and CDR2 sequences are WSHSY and SAAADI. This CDR3 has 18 amino acids. DNA for the CDR3: TGCGCCAGCAGTGAGTCGAGGACAGGGGCACGGGTGAACACTGAAGCTTTCTTT. Residues: CASSESRTGARVNTEAFF.

This chain uses TRBV7-9 with TRBJ2-2; D uncertain. Trimming stripped 5 bases from V and 2 bases from J, with 3 bases between. From germline, CDR1 is SEHNR and CDR2 FQNEAQ (reference sequence). The CDR3 has 12 residues. The CDR3 DNA reads as TGTGCCAGCAGCCCAAACACCGGGGAGCTGTTTTTT. It yields the protein CASSPNTGELFF.

V gene TRBV2 combines with J gene TRBJ2-7; TRBD2 might be the D (6 bases). The CDR3 loop spans 14 amino acids. Germline V gene sequence: CDR1 SNHLY, CDR2 FYNNEI. Trimming shortened V by 5 bases and J by 0 bases, and 11 bases separated the two germline ends. In DNA form, the CDR3 reads TGTGCCAGCAGTTACAAGACTAGCTCCTACGAGCAGTACTTC. Its protein product is CASSYKTSSYEQYF.

This clone was seen a few times. The V call is TRBV4-1, the J call TRBJ1-1; D perhaps matches TRBD1 (5 bases). The CDR3 covers 15 residues. Germline CDR1 reads MGHRA; CDR2 reads YSYEKL. Trimming cost V 4 bases and J 5 bases, with 17 bases left between them. In DNA, the CDR3 is TGCGCCAGCAGCCCTCAAACAGGTAGGGGAACTGAAGCTTTCTTT. Translating gives CASSPQTGRGTEAFF.

V usage is TRBV5-4 and J usage is TRBJ2-7; 10 bases line up with TRBD1. Trimming cost V 0 bases and J 1 base; bases outside gene matches: 4. Germline V gene sequence: CDR1 SGHNT, CDR2 YYREEE (reference sequence). The CDR3 covers 16 residues. The CDR3: CASSLGGTGASYEQYF. The DNA of the CDR3 is TGTGCCAGCAGCTTGGGGGGGACAGGGGCGTCCTACGAGCAGTACTTC.

This clone was counted a single time. This chain uses TRBV7-9 with TRBJ2-1; TRBD2 agrees at 8 bases. The CDR3 loop spans 15 amino acids. CDR1 and CDR2 from the germline V gene are SEHNR and FQNEAQ (reference sequence). Trimming at V came to 3 bases and at J to 4 bases, leaving 5 bases not matched to a gene. CDR3 in amino acids: CASSLGRGVYNEQFF. DNA of the CDR3: TGTGCCAGCAGCTTGGGGCGGGGGGTTTACAATGAGCAGTTCTTC.

The rearrangement joins TRBV5-1 to TRBJ2-7; 11 bases are a match to TRBD2. CDR3 size: 15 residues. With 5 bases clipped from V and 3 bases from J, the junction kept 7 bases outside the gene matches. Germline V gene lookup returns CDR1 SGHRS and CDR2 YFSETQ. The CDR3 DNA is TGCGCCAGCAGGGTTGGGACTAGCGGATTCTACGAGCAGTACTTC. Protein sequence: CASRVGTSGFYEQYF. The variable domain in full, completed from reference TRBV5-1 and TRBJ2-7, reads KAGVTQTPRYLIKTRGQQVTLSCSPISGHRSVSWYQQTPGQGLQFLFEYFSETQRNKGNFPGRFSGRQFSNSRSEMNVSTLELGDSALYLCASRVGTSGFYEQYFGPGTRLTVT.

The genes are TRBV19 and TRBJ2-2, with D unresolved. Germline V gene data show CDR1 as LNHDA and CDR2 as SQIVND (reference sequence). CDR3 length: 13 residues. The V and J ends lost 3 bases and 4 bases respectively, with 6 bases between them. The CDR3 nucleotides read TGTGCCAGTAGTATTCTAGGCACCGGGGAGCTGTTTTTT. Amino acid sequence: CASSILGTGELFF.

The chain links TRBV6-1 to TRBJ1-1, with 7 bases matching TRBD1. Per the germline V gene, CDR1 is MNHNS and CDR2 is SASEGT. V dropped 11 bases and J dropped 4; count of bases not matched to a gene: 10. The CDR3 totals 13 residues. CDR3 sequence reads: CASTRGVGTEAFF. CDR3 coding DNA: TGTGCCTCAACCAGGGGGGTTGGCACTGAAGCTTTCTTT.

In its sample, this clone was seen once. The V and J genes are TRBV5-4 and TRBJ2-1; D gene unclear. V was clipped by 4 bases and J by 2 bases, with 19 bases between them. In germline, CDR1 is SGHNT, CDR2 YYREEE (reference sequence). The CDR3 contains 17 residues. CDR3 DNA: TGTGCCAGCAGCCCGCCCCCCCTGTCGGGTACCTACAATGAGCAGTTCTTC. It translates to CASSPPPLSGTYNEQFF. The full variable domain, with the rest looked up from reference TRBV5-4 and TRBJ2-1, is ETGVTQSPTHLIKTRGQQVTLRCSSQSGHNTVSWYQQALGQGPQFIFQYYREEENGRGNFPPRFSGLQFPNYSSELNVNALELDDSALYLCASSPPPLSGTYNEQFFGPGTRLTVL.

J is TRBJ2-1 and V is TRBV5-4; no clear D. The germline CDR1 and CDR2 sequences are SGHNT and YYREEE (reference sequence). The germline V and J ends were trimmed by 0 bases and 0 bases, with 7 bases remaining between them. This CDR3 region has 15 residues. CDR3 amino acids: CASSLAEDSYNEQFF. The CDR3 coding sequence is TGTGCCAGCAGCTTGGCTGAGGACTCCTACAATGAGCAGTTCTTC.

The chain recombines TRBV4-1 with TRBJ2-5; no clear D. V dropped 6 bases and J dropped 2 bases, with 19 bases sitting between them. The CDR3 spans 16 residues. Per the germline V gene, CDR1 is MGHRA and CDR2 is YSYEKL. The CDR3 nucleotides are TGCGCCAGCAGTTCAACCCGAACACTACGACAAGAGACCCAGTACTTC. Translated: CASSSTRTLRQETQYF.

This chain uses TRBV5-6 with TRBJ2-7; no definite D call. The length of the CDR3 is 14 residues. Germline lookup yields CDR1 SGHDT and CDR2 YYEEEE. V was trimmed by 0 bases and J by 2 bases, leaving 9 bases between them. CDR3 in DNA: TGTGCCAGCAGCTTGGTCGCGGTACCCTACGAGCAGTACTTC. Translating gives CASSLVAVPYEQYF.